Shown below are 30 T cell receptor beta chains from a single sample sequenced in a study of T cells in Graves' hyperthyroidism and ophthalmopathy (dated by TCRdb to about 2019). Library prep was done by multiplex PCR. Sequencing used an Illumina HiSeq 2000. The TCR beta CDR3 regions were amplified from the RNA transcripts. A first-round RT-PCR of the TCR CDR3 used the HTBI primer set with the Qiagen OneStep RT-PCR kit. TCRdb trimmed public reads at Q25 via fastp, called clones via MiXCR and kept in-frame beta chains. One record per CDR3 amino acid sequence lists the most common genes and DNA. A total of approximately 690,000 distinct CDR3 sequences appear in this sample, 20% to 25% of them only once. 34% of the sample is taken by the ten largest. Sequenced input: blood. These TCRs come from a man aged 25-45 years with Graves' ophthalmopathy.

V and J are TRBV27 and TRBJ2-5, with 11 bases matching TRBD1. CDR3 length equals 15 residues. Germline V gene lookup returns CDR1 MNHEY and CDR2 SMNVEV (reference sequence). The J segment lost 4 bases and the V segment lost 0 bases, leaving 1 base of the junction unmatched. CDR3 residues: CASSLSGQGVETQYF. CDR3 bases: TGTGCCAGCAGTTTATCGGGACAGGGGGTAGAGACCCAGTACTTC.

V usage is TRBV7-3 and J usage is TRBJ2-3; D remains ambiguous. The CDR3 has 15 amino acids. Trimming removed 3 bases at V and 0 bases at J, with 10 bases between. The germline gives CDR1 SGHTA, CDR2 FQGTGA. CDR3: CASSLAEGSTDTQYF. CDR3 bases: TGTGCCAGCAGCTTGGCGGAAGGTAGCACAGATACGCAGTATTTT.

The CDR3 spells CAWSLLAYSSYNEQFF. CDR3 nucleotides: TGTGCCTGGAGTCTGCTAGCGTACAGCTCCTACAATGAGCAGTTCTTC. This chain joins TRBV30 and TRBJ2-1; possible D gene TRBD2, 6 bases. Germline loops: CDR1 GTSNPN, CDR2 SVGIG (reference sequence). Between the trimmed V and J ends, which lost 2 bases and 0 bases, there was a span of 14 bases. The CDR3 is made up of 16 amino acids.

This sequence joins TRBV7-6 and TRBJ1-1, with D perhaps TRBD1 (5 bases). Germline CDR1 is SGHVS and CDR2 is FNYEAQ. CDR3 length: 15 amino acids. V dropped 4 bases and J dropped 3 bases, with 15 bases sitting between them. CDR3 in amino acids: CASSSGLAIDTEAFF. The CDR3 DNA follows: TGTGCCAGCAGCTCAGGGCTAGCTATCGACACTGAAGCTTTCTTT.

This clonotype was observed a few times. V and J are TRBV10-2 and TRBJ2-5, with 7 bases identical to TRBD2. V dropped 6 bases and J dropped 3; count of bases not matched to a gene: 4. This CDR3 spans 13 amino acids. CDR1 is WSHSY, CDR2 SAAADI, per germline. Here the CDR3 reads CASSEGLKETQYF. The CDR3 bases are TGCGCCAGCAGCGAGGGACTAAAAGAGACCCAGTACTTC.

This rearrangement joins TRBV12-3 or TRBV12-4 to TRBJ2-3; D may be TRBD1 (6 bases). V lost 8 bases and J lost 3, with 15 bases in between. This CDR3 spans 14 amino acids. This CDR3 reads CASGGHVGTDTQYF. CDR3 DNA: TGTGCCAGCGGGGGACATGTGGGTACAGATACGCAGTATTTT.

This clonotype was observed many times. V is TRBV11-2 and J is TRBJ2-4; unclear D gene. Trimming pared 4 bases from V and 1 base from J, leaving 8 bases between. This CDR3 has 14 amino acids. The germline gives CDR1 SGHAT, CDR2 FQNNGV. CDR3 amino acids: CASSSPRAKNIQYF. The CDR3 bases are TGTGCCAGCAGCTCCCCAAGGGCCAAAAACATTCAGTACTTC.

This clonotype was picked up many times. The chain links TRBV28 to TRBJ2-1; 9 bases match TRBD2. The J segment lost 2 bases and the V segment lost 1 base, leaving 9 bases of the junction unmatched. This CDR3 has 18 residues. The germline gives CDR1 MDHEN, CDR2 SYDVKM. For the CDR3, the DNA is TGTGCCAGCAGTTTATCTAGGCTAGCGGGACCGGCCTACAATGAGCAGTTCTTC. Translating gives CASSLSRLAGPAYNEQFF.

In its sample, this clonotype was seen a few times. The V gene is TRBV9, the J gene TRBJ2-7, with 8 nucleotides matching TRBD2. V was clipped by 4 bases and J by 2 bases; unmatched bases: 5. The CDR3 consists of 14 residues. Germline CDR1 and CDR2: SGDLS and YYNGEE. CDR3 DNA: TGTGCCAGCAGCCCCGACGGGGGGGCCTACGAGCAGTACTTC. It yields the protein CASSPDGGAYEQYF.

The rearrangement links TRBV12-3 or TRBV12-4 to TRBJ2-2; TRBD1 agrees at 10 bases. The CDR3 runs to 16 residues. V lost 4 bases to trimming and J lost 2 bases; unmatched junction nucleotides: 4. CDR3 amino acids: CASSSDRGQNTGELFF. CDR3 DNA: TGTGCCAGCAGTTCCGACAGGGGGCAAAACACCGGGGAGCTGTTTTTT.

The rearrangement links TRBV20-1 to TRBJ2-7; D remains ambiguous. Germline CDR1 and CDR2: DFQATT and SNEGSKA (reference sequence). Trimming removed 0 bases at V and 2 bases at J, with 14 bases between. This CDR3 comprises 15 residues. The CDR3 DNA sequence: TGCAGTGCTAGAGATCAGGCTAGTCTCCCCTACGAGCAGTACTTC. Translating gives CSARDQASLPYEQYF.

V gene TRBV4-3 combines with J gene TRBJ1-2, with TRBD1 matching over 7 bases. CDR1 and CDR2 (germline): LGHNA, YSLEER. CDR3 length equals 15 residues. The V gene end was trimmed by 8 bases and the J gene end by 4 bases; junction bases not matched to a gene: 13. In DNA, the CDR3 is TGCGCCAGCTCTTACTCCGGGACAGCTTCCTATGGCTACACCTTC. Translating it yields CASSYSGTASYGYTF.

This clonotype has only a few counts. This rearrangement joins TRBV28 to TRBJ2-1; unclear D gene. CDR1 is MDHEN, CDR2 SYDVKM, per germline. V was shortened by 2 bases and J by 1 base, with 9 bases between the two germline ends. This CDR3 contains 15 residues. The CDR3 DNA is TGTGCCAGCAGTTTAGGCCGGGCGTCCTACAATGAGCAGTTCTTC. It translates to CASSLGRASYNEQFF.

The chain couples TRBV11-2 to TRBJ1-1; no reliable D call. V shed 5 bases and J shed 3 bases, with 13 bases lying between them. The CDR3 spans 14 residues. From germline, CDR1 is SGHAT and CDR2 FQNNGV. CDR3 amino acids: CASSEPGWDTEAFF. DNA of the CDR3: TGTGCCAGCAGCGAGCCGGGATGGGACACTGAAGCTTTCTTT. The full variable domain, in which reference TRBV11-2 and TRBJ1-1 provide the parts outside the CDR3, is EAGVAQSPRYKIIEKRQSVAFWCNPISGHATLYWYQQILGQGPKLLIQFQNNGVVDDSQLPKDRFSAERLKGVDSTLKIQPAKLEDSAVYLCASSEPGWDTEAFFGQGTRLTVV.

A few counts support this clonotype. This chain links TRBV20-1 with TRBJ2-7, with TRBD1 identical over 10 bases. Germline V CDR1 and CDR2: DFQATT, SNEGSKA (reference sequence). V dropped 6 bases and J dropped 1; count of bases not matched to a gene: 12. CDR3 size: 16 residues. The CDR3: CSALGTGEEGSYEQYF. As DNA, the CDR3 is TGCAGTGCCCTCGGGACAGGGGAAGAGGGGTCCTACGAGCAGTACTTC.

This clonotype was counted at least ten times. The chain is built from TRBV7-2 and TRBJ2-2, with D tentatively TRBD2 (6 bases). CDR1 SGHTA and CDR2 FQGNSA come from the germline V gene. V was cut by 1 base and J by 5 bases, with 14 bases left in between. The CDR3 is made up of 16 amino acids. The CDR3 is CASSLVPAGRTGELFF. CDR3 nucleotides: TGTGCCAGCAGCTTAGTTCCAGCGGGTAGGACCGGGGAGCTGTTTTTT.

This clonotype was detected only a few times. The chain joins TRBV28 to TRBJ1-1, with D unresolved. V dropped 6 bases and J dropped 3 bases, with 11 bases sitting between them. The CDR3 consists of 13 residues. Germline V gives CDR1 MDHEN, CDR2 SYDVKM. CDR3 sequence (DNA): TGTGCCAGCAGCCCCGGGTATGACACTGAAGCTTTCTTT. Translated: CASSPGYDTEAFF.

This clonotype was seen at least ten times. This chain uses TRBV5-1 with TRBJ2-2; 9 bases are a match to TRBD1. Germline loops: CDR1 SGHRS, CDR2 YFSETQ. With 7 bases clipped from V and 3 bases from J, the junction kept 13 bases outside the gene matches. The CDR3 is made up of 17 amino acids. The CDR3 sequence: CASGNRGRVFDTGELFF. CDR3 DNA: TGCGCCAGCGGTAACAGGGGGCGCGTGTTCGACACCGGGGAGCTGTTTTTT. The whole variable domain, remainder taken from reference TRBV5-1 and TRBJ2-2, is KAGVTQTPRYLIKTRGQQVTLSCSPISGHRSVSWYQQTPGQGLQFLFEYFSETQRNKGNFPGRFSGRQFSNSRSEMNVSTLELGDSALYLCASGNRGRVFDTGELFFGEGSRLTVL.

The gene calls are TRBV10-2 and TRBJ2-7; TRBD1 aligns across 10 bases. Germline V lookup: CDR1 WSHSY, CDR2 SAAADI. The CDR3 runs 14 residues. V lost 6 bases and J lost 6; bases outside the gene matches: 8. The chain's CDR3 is CASRAGQGSLEQYF. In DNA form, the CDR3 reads TGCGCCAGCAGGGCGGGACAGGGGTCTCTCGAGCAGTACTTC.

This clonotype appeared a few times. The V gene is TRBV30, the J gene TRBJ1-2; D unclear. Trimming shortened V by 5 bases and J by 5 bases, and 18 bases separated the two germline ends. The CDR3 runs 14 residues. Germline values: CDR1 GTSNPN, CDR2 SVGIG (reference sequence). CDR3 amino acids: CAWGRGIQGYGYTF. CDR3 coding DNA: TGTGCCTGGGGTCGCGGGATTCAAGGATATGGCTACACCTTC. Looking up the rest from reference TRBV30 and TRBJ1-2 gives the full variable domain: SQTIHQWPATLVQPVGSPLSLECTVEGTSNPNLYWYRQAAGRGLQLLFYSVGIGQISSEVPQNLSASRPQDRQFILSSKKLLLSDSGFYLCAWGRGIQGYGYTFGSGTRLTVV.

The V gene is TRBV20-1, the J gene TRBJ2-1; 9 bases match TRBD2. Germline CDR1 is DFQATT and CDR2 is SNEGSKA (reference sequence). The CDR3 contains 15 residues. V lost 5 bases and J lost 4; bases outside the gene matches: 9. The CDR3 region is CSARGLAYSYNEQFF. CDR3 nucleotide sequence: TGCAGTGCTCGCGGACTAGCGTATTCATACAATGAGCAGTTCTTC.

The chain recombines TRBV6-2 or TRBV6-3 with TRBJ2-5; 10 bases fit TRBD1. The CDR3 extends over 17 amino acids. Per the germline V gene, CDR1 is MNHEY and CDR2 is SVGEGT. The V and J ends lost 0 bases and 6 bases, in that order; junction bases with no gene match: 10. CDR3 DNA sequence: TGTGCCAGCAGTTACTCGGGCTGGGACAGGGGTCAAAAGACCCAGTACTTC. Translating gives CASSYSGWDRGQKTQYF.

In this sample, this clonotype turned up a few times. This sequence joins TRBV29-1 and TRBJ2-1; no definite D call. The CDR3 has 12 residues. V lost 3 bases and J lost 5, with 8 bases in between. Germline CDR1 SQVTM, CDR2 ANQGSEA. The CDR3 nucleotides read TGCAGCGTTGAGGGCCGGAACAATGAGCAGTTCTTC. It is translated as CSVEGRNNEQFF.

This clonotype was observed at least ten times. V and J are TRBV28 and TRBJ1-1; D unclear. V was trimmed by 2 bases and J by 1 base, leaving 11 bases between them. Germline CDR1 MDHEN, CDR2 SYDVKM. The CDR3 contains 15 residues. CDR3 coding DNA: TGTGCCAGCAGTTTACTAACAGCCCCGAACACTGAAGCTTTCTTT. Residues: CASSLLTAPNTEAFF.

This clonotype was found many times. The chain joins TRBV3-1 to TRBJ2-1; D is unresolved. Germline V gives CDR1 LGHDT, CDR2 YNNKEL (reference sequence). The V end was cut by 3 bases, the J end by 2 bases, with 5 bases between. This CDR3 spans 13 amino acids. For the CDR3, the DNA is TGTGCCAGCAGCCACATGACCTACAATGAGCAGTTCTTC. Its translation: CASSHMTYNEQFF.

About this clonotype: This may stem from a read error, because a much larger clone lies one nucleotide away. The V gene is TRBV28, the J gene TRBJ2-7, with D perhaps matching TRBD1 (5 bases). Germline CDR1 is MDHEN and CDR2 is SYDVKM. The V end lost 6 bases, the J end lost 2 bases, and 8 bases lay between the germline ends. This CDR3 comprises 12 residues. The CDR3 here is CASREDTYEQYF. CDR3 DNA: TGTGCCAGCAGAGAGGACACCTACGAGCAGTACTTC.

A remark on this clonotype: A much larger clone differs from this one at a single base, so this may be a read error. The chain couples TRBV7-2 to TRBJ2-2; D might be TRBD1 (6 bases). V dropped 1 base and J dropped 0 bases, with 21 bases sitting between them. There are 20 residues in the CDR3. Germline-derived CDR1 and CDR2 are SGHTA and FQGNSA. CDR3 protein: CASSLEGVLDRDTNTGELFF. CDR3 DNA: TGTGCCAGCAGCTTAGAGGGAGTTCTGGACAGAGATACGAACACCGGGGAGCTGTTTTTT.

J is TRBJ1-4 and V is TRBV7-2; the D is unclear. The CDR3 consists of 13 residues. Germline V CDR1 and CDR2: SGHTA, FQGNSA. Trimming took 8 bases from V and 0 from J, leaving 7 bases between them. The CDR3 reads CASGSTTNEKLFF. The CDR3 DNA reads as TGTGCCAGCGGATCGACAACTAATGAAAAACTGTTTTTT.

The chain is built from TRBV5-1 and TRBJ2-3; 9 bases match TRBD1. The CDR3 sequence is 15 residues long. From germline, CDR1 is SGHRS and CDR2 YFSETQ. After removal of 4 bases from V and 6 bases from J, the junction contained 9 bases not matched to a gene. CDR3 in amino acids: CASSVRTGEEDTQYF. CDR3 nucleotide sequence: TGCGCCAGCAGCGTCCGGACAGGGGAAGAGGATACGCAGTATTTT.

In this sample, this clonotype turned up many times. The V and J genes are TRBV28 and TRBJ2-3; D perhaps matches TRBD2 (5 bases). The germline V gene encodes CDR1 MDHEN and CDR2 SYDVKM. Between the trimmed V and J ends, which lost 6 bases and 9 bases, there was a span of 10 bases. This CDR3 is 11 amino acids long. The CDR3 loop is CASSQDSTQYF. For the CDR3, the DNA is TGTGCCAGCAGCCAGGACTCAACGCAGTATTTT. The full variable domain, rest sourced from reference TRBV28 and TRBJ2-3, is DVKVTQSSRYLVKRTGEKVFLECVQDMDHENMFWYRQDPGLGLRLIYFSYDVKMKEKGDIPEGYSVSREKKERFSLILESASTNQTSMYLCASSQDSTQYFGPGTRLTVL.